The rows below give T cell receptor beta chains drawn from one sample of a study of blood T cell repertoires in COVID-19. Profiling relied on immunoSEQ multiplex PCR, and the TCRdb table lists in-frame clones only, not all of them. Altogether 120,000 or so clones are present, about 80% being singletons, with the ten largest covering 30% to 45%. Sequencing used peripheral blood. The receptor source for this set is a middle-aged man with active or convalescent COVID-19. Both conserved end residues are part of each CDR3. A D gene is named only where the DNA matches it firmly. Not all rows give a size; the values are once, few, many and, for expanded clones, a class.

V gene,J gene,clone size,D gene,CDR3 DNA,CDR3 protein
TRBV25-1,TRBJ1-1,.,.,TGTGCCAGCCGAAGGACAGCGGTCACTGAAGCTTTCTTT,CASRRTAVTEAFF
TRBV29-1,TRBJ1-1,.,.,TGCAGCTCATCCACCGGGACTGGGAACACTGAAGCTTTCTTT,CSSSTGTGNTEAFF
TRBV7-2,TRBJ2-7,.,TRBD1,TGTGCCAGCAGCCGCAGGACAGGGAATGAGCAGTACTTC,CASSRRTGNEQYF
TRBV3-1/TRBV3-2,TRBJ1-3,.,.,TGTGCCAGCAGCCAAGGGGCGCAGGGAGGGCAGAGGGGAAACACCATATATTTT,CASSQGAQGGQRGNTIYF
TRBV18,TRBJ2-2,.,.,TGTGCCAGCTCATCCAGCGGTGCCGGGGAGCTGTTTTTT,CASSSSGAGELFF
TRBV6-5,TRBJ1-1,.,TRBD1,TGTGCCAGCAGATATGGACAGGGGCGAAGGACTGAAGCTTTCTTT,CASRYGQGRRTEAFF
TRBV28,TRBJ2-7,.,TRBD1,TGTGCCAGCAGTCCCGTACCGGGACAGGGGGCGCGGGAGCAGTACTTC,CASSPVPGQGAREQYF
TRBV7-2,TRBJ2-1,few,.,TGTGCCAGCAGCTTTCCCAGGGAGGGGGTCAATGAGCAGTTCTTC,CASSFPREGVNEQFF
TRBV2,TRBJ2-7,once,TRBD1,TGTGCCAGCAGTGGATTAACAGGGGTTGGGGGCTACGAGCAGTACTTC,CASSGLTGVGGYEQYF
TRBV28,TRBJ1-4,.,.,TGTGCCAGCAGTTTATTAGCGCCAACTGGTGAAAAACTGTTTTTT,CASSLLAPTGEKLFF
TRBV5-1,TRBJ1-1,.,.,TGCGCCAGCAGCTTGGGTGGCAACGCGAACACTGAAGCTTTCTTT,CASSLGGNANTEAFF
TRBV19,TRBJ1-3,few,.,TGTGCCAGTAGCACCCTCGCGGGAAACACCATATATTTT,CASSTLAGNTIYF
TRBV2,TRBJ2-5,few,.,TGTGCCAGCAGTGAATTTACAGGAGAGACCCAGTACTTC,CASSEFTGETQYF
TRBV19,TRBJ2-2,.,.,TGTGCCAGTACCCCCGGGGTTTACGGCGGGGAGCTGTTTTTT,CASTPGVYGGELFF
TRBV19,TRBJ2-4,.,TRBD2,TGTGCCAGTAGTATCCCTCCCGGGACTAGCAGCGTAGCCAAAAACATTCAGTACTTC,CASSIPPGTSSVAKNIQYF
TRBV2,TRBJ2-5,.,TRBD1,TGTGCCAGCAGACGAAGGACAGGGGATAAAGAGACCCAGTACTTC,CASRRRTGDKETQYF
TRBV7-9,TRBJ1-5,few,.,TGTGCCAGCAGCTTCGGACAGAGGGGTCAGCCCCAGCATTTT,CASSFGQRGQPQHF
TRBV3-1/TRBV3-2,TRBJ2-1,.,.,TGTGCCGCGCGGGGCTTGGATGAGCAGTTCTTC,CAARGLDEQFF
TRBV7-9,TRBJ1-1,.,.,TGTGCCAGCAGCTTCTGGGTAGGGGGTCCGGGGAACACTGAAGCTTTCTTT,CASSFWVGGPGNTEAFF
TRBV19,TRBJ1-1,.,TRBD1,TGTGCCAGTAGTCTTGGACAGGGCCCTGAAGCTTTCTTT,CASSLGQGPEAFF
TRBV13,TRBJ2-7,.,TRBD1,TGTGCCAGCAGCTCACGGACAGGGGGTGGTGAGCAGTACTTC,CASSSRTGGGEQYF
TRBV6-5,TRBJ1-1,.,TRBD1,TGTGCCAGCAGTACGACAGGGTCCACTGAAGCTTTCTTT,CASSTTGSTEAFF
TRBV28,TRBJ2-3,once,.,TGTGCCAGCAGGACGCAGGGTACAGATACGCAGTATTTT,CASRTQGTDTQYF
TRBV29-1,TRBJ2-1,once,TRBD2,TGCAGCGTAGCCAAAGCGGGAAGCTCCTACAATGAGCAGTTCTTC,CSVAKAGSSYNEQFF
TRBV5-1,TRBJ2-5,.,.,TGCGCCAGCAGCGATTTGCGACAGGCCAGTCTCCAAGAGACCCAGTACTTC,CASSDLRQASLQETQYF
TRBV25-1,TRBJ1-1,.,.,TGTGCCAGCAGTCCAGCGGGGGTTGAAGCTTTCTTT,CASSPAGVEAFF
TRBV19,TRBJ1-1,.,TRBD1,TGTGCCAGTAATCCCGGGACAGATAACACTGAAGCTTTCTTT,CASNPGTDNTEAFF
TRBV19,TRBJ2-7,.,.,TGTGCCAGTAGTAAAGAAAGGAGTAACTCCTACGAGCAGTACTTC,CASSKERSNSYEQYF
TRBV4-1,TRBJ1-2,.,.,TGCGCCAGCAGCCAAGTGGTGCCCAGGGGAGATGACTATGGCTACACCTTC,CASSQVVPRGDDYGYTF
TRBV5-4,TRBJ2-7,few,.,TGTGCCAGCAGCTTGGAAGAAGGACTCCTTCTTGAGCAGTACTTC,CASSLEEGLLLEQYF
TRBV10-3,TRBJ2-7,.,.,TGTGCCATCAGTGATACTAGTGGGGTCTCCTACGAGCAGTACTTC,CAISDTSGVSYEQYF
TRBV7-3,TRBJ2-7,.,.,TGTGCCAGCAGCCCAGGTACAGGTTCCTACGAGCAGTACTTC,CASSPGTGSYEQYF
TRBV19,TRBJ1-2,.,TRBD1,TGTGCCAGTAGTATAGGAGGGACAGGGGGCAGCGGCTATGGCTACACCTTC,CASSIGGTGGSGYGYTF
TRBV27,TRBJ1-6,.,TRBD1,TGTGCCAGCAGCCAGGGGGCAAATAATTCACCCCTCCACTTT,CASSQGANNSPLHF
TRBV28,TRBJ1-5,.,.,TGTGCCAGCAGTCCCCCGAATCAGCCCCAGCATTTT,CASSPPNQPQHF
TRBV2,TRBJ1-1,.,.,TGTGCCAGCAGTGTTGGCAGGGGTGGTACTGAAGCTTTCTTT,CASSVGRGGTEAFF
TRBV5-1,TRBJ1-1,many,TRBD1,TGCGCCAGCAGTGAGACAGGGTCGGGGACTGAAGCTTTCTTT,CASSETGSGTEAFF
TRBV10-3,TRBJ2-2,.,TRBD2,TGTGCCATCAGTGGGACTAGCGGGGCCACCGGGGAGCTGTTTTTT,CAISGTSGATGELFF
TRBV2,TRBJ2-7,.,.,TGTGCCAGCACCGGGGTACTGGGGGCAAGGCACGAGCAGTACTTC,CASTGVLGARHEQYF
TRBV19,TRBJ2-2,.,.,TGTGCCAGTAGTATAGCCCGGAACACCGGGGAGCTGTTTTTT,CASSIARNTGELFF
TRBV6-1,TRBJ1-5,.,.,TGTGCCAGCAGTGAAGGGGGCGGCAATCAGCCCCAGCATTTT,CASSEGGGNQPQHF
TRBV28,TRBJ1-1,few,.,TGTGCCAGCAGTCGCCCGGGGGGGCGGTCGGGGACTGAAGCTTTCTTT,CASSRPGGRSGTEAFF
TRBV2,TRBJ1-1,.,.,TGTGCCAGCAGTGAACGGCGGGGGGCAACTGAAGCTTTCTTT,CASSERRGATEAFF
TRBV11-2,TRBJ1-1,.,TRBD1,TGTGCCAGCAGCTCGGGACAGGGAAACACTGAAGCTTTCTTT,CASSSGQGNTEAFF
TRBV28,TRBJ2-3,.,TRBD2,TGTGCCAGCAGTTTCCTATGGACTAGCGGGGGCCCCAGCACAGATACGCAGTATTTT,CASSFLWTSGGPSTDTQYF
TRBV10-3,TRBJ2-3,few,.,TGTGCCGTAGAGGGGGGCACAGATACGCAGTATTTT,CAVEGGTDTQYF
TRBV6-6,TRBJ1-1,.,TRBD1,TGTGCCAGCAGTCCCAGGGTGACAGGGGGCCCCTCAGAGACTGAAGCTTTCTTT,CASSPRVTGGPSETEAFF
TRBV19,TRBJ2-3,few,.,TGTGCCAGTAGTAAGGGGCCAGGGTCGGCAGATACGCAGTATTTT,CASSKGPGSADTQYF
TRBV27,TRBJ2-1,.,TRBD2,TGTGCCAGCCGTTGGGTAGCGGGTAATGAGCAGTTCTTC,CASRWVAGNEQFF
TRBV19,TRBJ1-2,.,.,TGTGCCAGTAGTACAGAGGGAGGGTCAGGTGGCTACACCTTC,CASSTEGGSGGYTF
TRBV29-1,TRBJ2-4,.,TRBD2,TGCAGCGGGGGGCCCGGGGGGGGTCCCCAGTACTTC,CSGGPGGGPQYF
TRBV27,TRBJ1-2,.,TRBD1,TGTGCCAGTTCTAACACGGGACAGCTCTATGGCTACACCTTC,CASSNTGQLYGYTF
TRBV10-1,TRBJ2-1,.,.,TGCGCCAGCAGTGAGTCCGGGCTAGCGAGGGACAATGAGCAGTTCTTC,CASSESGLARDNEQFF
TRBV19,TRBJ2-1,once,.,TGTGCCAGTAGTATAGGGCTAGCCTCCAATGAGCAGTTCTTC,CASSIGLASNEQFF
TRBV2,TRBJ2-5,.,TRBD2,TGTGCCAGCAGGGGACTAGAAGAGACCCAGTACTTC,CASRGLEETQYF
TRBV6-5,TRBJ1-2,few,.,TGTGCCAGCAAGGCGGGCTATGGCTACACCTTC,CASKAGYGYTF
TRBV9,TRBJ1-2,.,.,TGTGCCAGCAGCGTAGACGGGAGTGGTGGCTACACCTTC,CASSVDGSGGYTF
TRBV4-2,TRBJ1-2,.,.,TGTGCCAGCAGCCCTGGGGGCAGCGCCCCTATGCCCTACACCTTC,CASSPGGSAPMPYTF